Each of the 28 T cell receptor beta chains below was sequenced from the same sample in a study of T cells after yellow fever vaccination. TCRdb analysed the 5' RACE reads with MiXCR anew, one entry per CDR3 protein. Of roughly 74,000 distinct CDR3 sequences listed, approximately 7.7% are singletons. The specimen comprised CD8+ T cells sorted from PBMCs, sampled roughly 5 days after the first yellow fever vaccination. Every receptor here comes from a man younger than 35 who received the YFV17D yellow fever vaccine.

This clonotype was observed many times. This chain connects TRBV25-1 to TRBJ2-2; D gene unclear. V was clipped by 6 bases and J by 6 bases, with 8 bases between them. Germline values: CDR1 MGHDK, CDR2 SYGVNS. The CDR3 is 12 amino acids. The CDR3 region is CASSHPSGELFF. The CDR3 DNA is TGTGCCAGCAGCCACCCCTCCGGGGAGCTGTTTTTT.

This chain uses TRBV6-7 with TRBJ2-7, with D possibly TRBD1 on 5 matching bases. TRBV6-7 is reported as an ORF; its role is uncertain. The CDR3 length is 16 residues. Trimming took 2 bases from V and 0 from J, leaving 14 bases between them. CDR3: CASSYNFRQSSYEQYF. The CDR3 DNA reads as TGTGCCAGCAGTTACAATTTTCGACAGAGCTCCTACGAGCAGTACTTC.

The sample holds a few counts of this clonotype. This chain links TRBV5-6 with TRBJ2-5, with 12 bases lining up with TRBD2. The germline V gene encodes CDR1 SGHDT and CDR2 YYEEEE. V lost 1 base, J lost 0 bases, and 4 bases stayed unmatched. The CDR3 loop spans 17 amino acids. The CDR3 reads CASSLTGTSGYQETQYF. The CDR3 region has the DNA TGTGCCAGCAGCTTGACTGGGACTAGCGGGTACCAAGAGACCCAGTACTTC.

This clonotype showed up just a few times. The chain's CDR3 is CASSHLSQGQMRVREAFF. CDR3 nucleotides: TGCGCCAGCAGCCATCTTTCACAGGGTCAAATGAGAGTCCGTGAAGCTTTCTTT. The chain has TRBV4-1 and TRBJ1-1, with D possibly TRBD1 on 6 matching bases. Between the trimmed V and J ends, which lost 3 bases and 7 bases, there was a span of 27 bases. This CDR3 spans 18 amino acids. Germline V gene lookup returns CDR1 MGHRA and CDR2 YSYEKL.

This clonotype has just a few counts. The V gene is TRBV9, the J gene TRBJ1-5; D is unresolved. V was clipped by 5 bases and J by 6 bases, with 12 bases between them. The CDR3 contains 13 residues. Germline V gives CDR1 SGDLS, CDR2 YYNGEE. In DNA form, the CDR3 reads TGTGCCAGCAGTCGTGGGGATGCTCAGCCCCAGCATTTT. The encoded protein is CASSRGDAQPQHF.

This clonotype was recorded many times. The rearrangement uses TRBV6-4 and TRBJ2-3, with D tentatively TRBD2 (7 bases). The CDR3 is 15 residues long. CDR1 is MRHNA and CDR2 is SNTAGT in the germline V gene. V gave up 4 bases and J gave up 2 bases, with 13 bases separating them. CDR3 nucleotide sequence: TGTGCCAGCAGTGCACTTGGGGGGGCCACAGATACGCAGTATTTT. Amino acid sequence: CASSALGGATDTQYF.

The gene calls are TRBV4-3 and TRBJ1-6, with D perhaps matching TRBD1 (5 bases). V was pared by 4 bases and J by 8 bases, with 18 bases between. CDR3 length equals 16 residues. Per germline, CDR1 LGHNA and CDR2 YSLEER. The CDR3 sequence is CASSPKSGRRDSPLHF. DNA for the CDR3: TGCGCCAGCAGCCCCAAGTCGGGGCGAAGGGATTCACCCCTCCACTTT.

In this sample, this clonotype turned up many times. This sequence joins TRBV29-1 and TRBJ1-3, with D possibly TRBD1 on 6 matching bases. There are 12 residues in the CDR3. Between the trimmed V and J ends, which lost 5 bases and 6 bases, there was a span of 11 bases. Germline assignment: CDR1 SQVTM and CDR2 ANQGSEA. The CDR3 DNA sequence: TGCAGCGTTTTACAGGGAGAAAACACCATATATTTT. Translated: CSVLQGENTIYF. Combining the CDR3 with reference TRBV29-1 and TRBJ1-3 gives the whole variable domain SAVISQKPSRDICQRGTSLTIQCQVDSQVTMMFWYRQQPGQSLTLIATANQGSEATYESGFVIDKFPISRPNLTFSTLTVSNMSPEDSSIYLCSVLQGENTIYFGEGSWLTVV.

V gene TRBV4-1 combines with J gene TRBJ2-7, with 10 bases identical to TRBD2. This CDR3 has 18 amino acids. Germline V gene lookup returns CDR1 MGHRA and CDR2 YSYEKL. After removal of 1 base from V and 0 bases from J, the junction contained 9 bases not matched to a gene. In DNA form, the CDR3 reads TGCGCCAGCAGCCAAGCATTAGCGGGGGGCGATATCTCCTACGAGCAGTACGTC. Protein sequence: CASSQALAGGDISYEQYV.

This clonotype was detected a few times. The chain uses TRBV5-4 and TRBJ1-1, with a tentative D call TRBD1 (6 bases). CDR1 SGHNT and CDR2 YYREEE come from the germline V gene (reference sequence). The V end was cut by 4 bases, the J end by 4 bases, with 14 bases between. The CDR3 loop spans 14 amino acids. DNA for the CDR3: TGTGCCAGCAGCCCGGAGGGGGGGAGCACTGAAGCTTTCTTT. Amino acids: CASSPEGGSTEAFF. Full variable domain (rest looked up from reference TRBV5-4 and TRBJ1-1): ETGVTQSPTHLIKTRGQQVTLRCSSQSGHNTVSWYQQALGQGPQFIFQYYREEENGRGNFPPRFSGLQFPNYSSELNVNALELDDSALYLCASSPEGGSTEAFFGQGTRLTVV.

This clonotype was detected many times. The V and J genes are TRBV4-3 and TRBJ2-2, with D tentatively TRBD2 (5 bases). CDR3 size: 16 residues. V lost 0 bases to trimming and J lost 5 bases, with 13 bases between them. The germline V gene encodes CDR1 LGHNA and CDR2 YSLEER. This chain's CDR3 is CASSQEIGVYTGELFF. The CDR3 DNA is TGCGCCAGCAGCCAAGAAATCGGGGTTTATACCGGGGAGCTGTTTTTT.

This clonotype appeared a few times. This chain connects TRBV29-1 to TRBJ1-4; D is unclear. CDR3 size: 14 residues. Trimming took 1 base from V and 3 from J, leaving 9 bases between them. Germline-derived CDR1 and CDR2 are SQVTM and ANQGSEA. The CDR3 nucleotides are TGCAGCGTTGAAGGCCCCGAAGCTAATGAAAAACTGTTTTTT. This gives the protein CSVEGPEANEKLFF.

This chain uses TRBV4-3 with TRBJ2-1; D is perhaps TRBD2 (5 bases). This CDR3 region has 18 residues. Trimming took off 0 bases at V and 0 bases at J, with 15 bases between the two ends. Germline-derived CDR1 and CDR2 are LGHNA and YSLEER. The CDR3 spells CASSQDWFLTSSYNEQFF. CDR3 DNA: TGCGCCAGCAGCCAAGATTGGTTTTTAACTAGCTCCTACAATGAGCAGTTCTTC.

This clonotype was recorded many times. The chain combines TRBV7-8 with TRBJ2-6; TRBD2 might be the D (6 bases). CDR1 SGHVS and CDR2 FQNEAQ come from the germline V gene. With 1 base removed from V and 3 bases from J, the gap between germline ends came to 10 bases. The CDR3 loop spans 16 amino acids. In DNA form, the CDR3 reads TGTGCCAGCAGCTTAGTGCCGGGGGTTGGGGCCAACGTCCTGACTTTC. It yields the protein CASSLVPGVGANVLTF. The entire variable domain, with the rest obtained from reference TRBV7-8 and TRBJ2-6, is as follows: GAGVSQSPRYKVAKRGQDVALRCDPISGHVSLFWYQQALGQGPEFLTYFQNEAQLDKSGLPSDRFFAERPEGSVSTLKIQRTQQEDSAVYLCASSLVPGVGANVLTFGAGSRLTVL.

This clonotype was found a few times. The rearrangement uses TRBV7-9 and TRBJ2-7; 7 bases are shared with TRBD1. The CDR3 totals 16 residues. V lost 4 bases to trimming and J lost 0 bases; unmatched junction nucleotides: 9. Per germline, CDR1 SEHNR and CDR2 FQNEAQ (reference sequence). CDR3 bases: TGTGCCAGCAGCTCCACGGGACAGTCAATCTCCTACGAGCAGTACTTC. This encodes CASSSTGQSISYEQYF.

This clonotype was found a few times. The V call is TRBV4-1, the J call TRBJ1-5; D perhaps matches TRBD1 (6 bases). The CDR3 length is 15 residues. The V and J ends lost 4 bases and 0 bases respectively, with 10 bases between them. Germline loops: CDR1 MGHRA, CDR2 YSYEKL. This CDR3 reads CASSLRTVSNQPQHF. In DNA form, the CDR3 reads TGCGCCAGCAGCCTTCGGACAGTTAGCAATCAGCCCCAGCATTTT.

This clonotype was seen at least ten times. The chain combines TRBV6-5 with TRBJ2-3, with D possibly being TRBD2 (5 bases). The CDR3 is made up of 15 amino acids. Germline lookup yields CDR1 MNHEY and CDR2 SVGAGI. V lost 0 bases and J lost 4, with 11 bases in between. CDR3 sequence reads: CASSYSTARADTQYF. DNA for the CDR3: TGTGCCAGCAGTTACTCGACTGCGAGGGCAGATACGCAGTATTTT.

This clonotype was observed a few times. The CDR3 protein is CASSSYTGELFF. DNA of the CDR3: TGTGCCAGCAGCTCTTACACCGGGGAGCTGTTTTTT. The chain combines TRBV5-4 with TRBJ2-2, with no clear D. CDR3 length equals 12 residues. The germline V and J ends were trimmed by 3 bases and 3 bases, with 3 bases remaining between them. Looked up from germline, CDR1 is SGHNT and CDR2 is YYREEE (reference sequence).

The chain is built from TRBV5-1 and TRBJ2-7; the D gene is possibly TRBD2 (6 bases). The CDR3 contains 16 residues. Germline CDR1 reads SGHRS; CDR2 reads YFSETQ. V dropped 0 bases and J dropped 7 bases, with 20 bases sitting between them. CDR3 amino acids: CASSLGGTARGGEQYF. Written as DNA, the CDR3 is TGCGCCAGCAGCTTGGGGGGGACTGCCAGAGGTGGGGAGCAGTACTTC.

This clonotype was observed at least ten times. The chain recombines TRBV4-3 with TRBJ1-4; tentatively, D is TRBD1 (6 bases). Trimming took off 2 bases at V and 1 base at J, with 14 bases between the two ends. This CDR3 comprises 17 residues. The V gene's germline CDR1 is LGHNA and CDR2 YSLEER. This CDR3 is CASSQWRGALTNEKLFF. DNA for the CDR3: TGCGCCAGCAGCCAATGGCGGGGGGCCCTAACTAATGAAAAACTGTTTTTT.

This clonotype was detected a few times. This rearrangement joins TRBV20-1 to TRBJ2-5, with 9 positions matching TRBD2. The CDR3 totals 16 residues. The trim removed 1 base at V and 4 bases at J, leaving 10 bases unmatched. Germline assignment: CDR1 DFQATT and CDR2 SNEGSKA (reference sequence). CDR3 residues: CSARGGSGGLGETQYF. CDR3 nucleotides: TGCAGTGCTAGAGGTGGAAGCGGGGGGCTAGGAGAGACCCAGTACTTC.

The table lists this clonotype with many counts. J is TRBJ1-2 and V is TRBV12-3 or TRBV12-4, with TRBD1 matching 7 bases. This CDR3 is built from 13 residues. V shed 5 bases and J 2 bases; nucleotides not matched to a gene: 2. In DNA form, the CDR3 reads TGTGCCAGCAGTATACAGGGGAACTATGGCTACACCTTC. Amino acid sequence: CASSIQGNYGYTF.

The sample holds many counts of this clonotype. This sequence joins TRBV7-9 and TRBJ1-6, with 9 bases lining up with TRBD1. Germline CDR1 SEHNR, CDR2 FQNEAQ (reference sequence). Trimming at V came to 7 bases and at J to 8 bases, leaving 12 bases not matched to a gene. This CDR3 region has 16 residues. In DNA form, the CDR3 reads TGTGCCAGCACCTTTAACCACAGGGGGCAGGATTCACCCCTCCACTTT. It specifies CASTFNHRGQDSPLHF.

The rearrangement links TRBV5-1 to TRBJ1-2, with TRBD1 as a possible D gene (5 bases). Trimming removed 3 bases at V and 8 bases at J, with 20 bases between. The germline gives CDR1 SGHRS, CDR2 YFSETQ. This CDR3 contains 15 residues. CDR3 region: CASSYGHGGTRGYTF. The CDR3 bases are TGCGCCAGCAGCTACGGCCACGGCGGGACGAGGGGCTACACCTTC.

The sample holds many counts of this clonotype. The J gene is TRBJ1-2, the V gene TRBV10-3; weak D call: TRBD1 (6 bases). Trimming took off 10 bases at V and 5 bases at J, with 17 bases between the two ends. CDR3 size: 13 residues. CDR1 and CDR2 from the germline V gene are ENHRY and SYGVKD. The CDR3 is CASRTEYYYGYTF. CDR3 nucleotides: TGTGCCAGCCGGACAGAATACTATTATGGCTACACCTTC.

This clonotype has just a few counts. This rearrangement joins TRBV6-2 or TRBV6-3 to TRBJ2-1; possibly TRBD1 for D (6 bases). The V gene lost 2 bases and the J gene lost 6 bases, with 26 bases spanning the gap. The germline gives CDR1 MNHEY, CDR2 SVGEGT. The length of the CDR3 is 19 residues. The DNA of the CDR3 is TGTGCCAGCAGTTACAACGCGGCAGGGGATGACGAAAATCTCAATGAGCAGTTCTTC. It encodes CASSYNAAGDDENLNEQFF.

This clonotype turned up a few times. This chain uses TRBV6-5 with TRBJ2-3; D might be TRBD2 (5 bases). There are 18 residues in the CDR3. Germline CDR1 reads MNHEY; CDR2 reads SVGAGI. The germline V and J ends were trimmed by 0 bases and 0 bases, with 16 bases remaining between them. CDR3 loop: CASSYSTRTGISTDTQYF. DNA for the CDR3: TGTGCCAGCAGTTACTCGACTCGAACGGGAATTAGCACAGATACGCAGTATTTT.

About this clonotype itself: This may arise from a read error, as a much more abundant clone is one base away. The J gene is TRBJ2-5, the V gene TRBV20-1, with no clear D. The germline CDR1 and CDR2 sequences are DFQATT and SNEGSKA (reference sequence). V gave up 1 base and J gave up 8 bases, with 11 bases separating them. The length of the CDR3 is 12 residues. CDR3 coding DNA: TGCAGTGCTAGAGGGATGAGTGTAACCCAGTACTTC. Its protein is CSARGMSVTQYF.